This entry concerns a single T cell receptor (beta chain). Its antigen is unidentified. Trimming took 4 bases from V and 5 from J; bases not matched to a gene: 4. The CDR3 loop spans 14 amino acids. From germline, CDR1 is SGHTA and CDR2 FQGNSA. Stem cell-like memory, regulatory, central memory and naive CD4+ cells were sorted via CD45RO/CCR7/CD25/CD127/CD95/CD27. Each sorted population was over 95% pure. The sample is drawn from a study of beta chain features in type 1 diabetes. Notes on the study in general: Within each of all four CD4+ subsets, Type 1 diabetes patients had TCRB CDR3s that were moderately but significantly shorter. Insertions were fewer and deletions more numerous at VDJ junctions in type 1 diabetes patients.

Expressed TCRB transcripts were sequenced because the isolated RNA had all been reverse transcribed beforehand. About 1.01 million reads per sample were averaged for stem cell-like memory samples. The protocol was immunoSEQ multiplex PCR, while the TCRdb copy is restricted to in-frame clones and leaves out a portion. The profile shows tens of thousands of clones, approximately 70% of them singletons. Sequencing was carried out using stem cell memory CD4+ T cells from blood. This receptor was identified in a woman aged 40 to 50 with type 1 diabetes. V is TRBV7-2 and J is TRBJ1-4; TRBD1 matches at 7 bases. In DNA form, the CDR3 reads TGTGCCAGCAGCTCGGGACAGTTAAATGAAAAACTGTTTTTT. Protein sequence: CASSSGQLNEKLFF.